The source of this TCR beta chain is a study of blood T cell repertoires in COVID-19. For the study at large: PBMCs, B-cell-depleted T cells, or T cells were the source of the cDNA or gDNA that made up the material.

Under the authors' procedure: Amplification of reference gene primers was used by the study to estimate nucleated cell counts. Sequencing was performed with immunoSEQ multiplex PCR; in TCRdb, only in-frame clones are kept and a portion is missing. The DNA was the basis for D and trimming; V, J and clone size are from that table. The profile shows 150,000 to 200,000 clones, over 80% of them singletons. A COVID-19 case had been met by exposed participants during the 2 weeks before study entry. Material for sequencing was PBMCs or T cells enriched from blood (not recorded which). The receptor was isolated from a man in his sixties or seventies who had been exposed to COVID-19.

Here the CDR3 DNA reads TGTGCCAGCAGTTACTCTCAGCGTGAAGCTTTCTTT. This gives the protein CASSYSQREAFF. The chain links TRBV6-5 to TRBJ1-1, with D unresolved. This CDR3 has 12 residues. Germline CDR1 MNHEY, CDR2 SVGAGI. Trimming removed 0 bases from V and 7 bases from J, with 6 bases in between.